This entry features one T cell receptor (beta chain) sequence. The antigen is unknown. This entry comes from a study of T cell responses to AZD1222 COVID-19 vaccine. Broader study findings: Unmutated variant regions reportedly attract nearly half of all spike-specific TCRs. Only six AZD1222 recipients tested seropositive at baseline. Females outnumbered males among donors, who were mostly white British; clonal diversity was possibly underestimated.

The CDR3 length is 14 residues. With 9 bases clipped from V and 9 bases from J, the junction kept 12 bases outside the gene matches. Germline CDR1 reads SGHTA; CDR2 reads FQGNSA. Here immunoSEQ multiplex PCR was the method, and the copy in TCRdb shows in-frame clones only, minus some. This sample has 85,000 to 120,000 clones, with 85% to 90% found just once. The source material was peripheral blood, sampled on day 0 of AZD1222 vaccination. This rearrangement joins TRBV7-2 to TRBJ2-1; 9 bases are a match to TRBD1. The receptor was isolated from an adult in good health. CDR3 nucleotide sequence: TGTGCCAGTCGCCGGGACAGGGTTAGAATTGAGCAGTTCTTC. This codes for CASRRDRVRIEQFF.